This record concerns one T cell receptor beta chain sequence. Its cognate antigen is unknown. An end of the junction does not agree with germline; a read error may underlie this. TCRdb recomputed calls from the 5' RACE reads with MiXCR, one row per CDR3 protein. The sample records some 600,000 distinct CDR3 sequences, over 9% being singletons. This specimen belongs to a study of T cells after yellow fever vaccination. Study context: Fractions low in cell number were prepared with SMART-Seq v4 Ultra Low Input.

This CDR3 has 13 residues. Germline-derived CDR1 and CDR2 are SGHTA and FQGNSA. Study-wide points: One caveat is that FACS-sorted repertoires could contain abundant clonotypes contaminating from the bulk population. Few clonotypes appeared in both CD4 and CD8 compartments.

The genes are TRBV7-2 and TRBJ2-7; no definite D call. This TCR was sampled from a man aged 25-45 years who received the YFV17D yellow fever vaccine. The source material was PBMCs, sampled on the day of the yellow fever booster vaccination. CDR3 coding DNA: TGTGCCAGCAGCCTATATCAGGTCCCCCCTCTCTTTTTC. Translated, it gives CASSLYQVPPLFF.